Below are 22 T cell receptor beta chains sequenced from a single sample in a study of cytomegalovirus exposure and HLA in healthy donors. Primers for the PCR totalled 60 Vbeta and 13 Jbeta. This table comes from immunoSEQ multiplex PCR, and its TCRdb copy is limited to in-frame clones, with some not included. The data contain 150,000 or so clones, roughly 70% of them seen just once; the ten biggest clones take up 10%. The sequencing input was PBMCs. Receptors were obtained from a man aged 25-45 years in good health and CMV-seropositive.

The chain uses TRBV6-5 and TRBJ2-4, with 7 bases matching TRBD1. With 5 bases clipped from V and 5 bases from J, the junction kept 3 bases outside the gene matches. CDR3 length equals 13 residues. Germline CDR1 reads MNHEY; CDR2 reads SVGAGI. The CDR3 spells CASSRDRQNIQYF. Written as DNA, the CDR3 is TGTGCCAGCAGTCGGGACAGACAAAACATTCAGTACTTC.

The chain joins TRBV27 to TRBJ2-5; unclear D gene. There are 15 residues in the CDR3. Germline V lookup: CDR1 MNHEY, CDR2 SMNVEV (reference sequence). Trimming cost V 3 bases and J 5 bases, with 16 bases left between them. DNA of the CDR3: TGTGCCAGCAGTTTGTATTTCAGGTCGATCGAGACCCAGTACTTC. This codes for CASSLYFRSIETQYF.

This chain joins TRBV2 and TRBJ1-1, with 7 bases lining up with TRBD1. J was trimmed by 2 bases and V by 1 base; bases with no gene match: 7. This CDR3 contains 16 residues. The V gene's germline CDR1 is SNHLY and CDR2 FYNNEI. CDR3 sequence reads: CASSEDPRQGNTEAFF. The CDR3 region has the DNA TGTGCCAGCAGTGAAGACCCCAGACAGGGAAACACTGAAGCTTTCTTT.

The V gene is TRBV29-1, the J gene TRBJ1-2; D call uncertain. V was clipped by 3 bases and J by 0 bases, with 5 bases between them. Looked up from germline, CDR1 is SQVTM and CDR2 is ANQGSEA. The CDR3 runs 12 residues. Here the CDR3 DNA reads TGCAGCGTTGATCCGTCTAACTATGGCTACACCTTC. Residues: CSVDPSNYGYTF.

A word on this clone: Other DNA sequences in the sample encode the same CDR3. DNA for the CDR3: TGTGCCAGCAGCCGCGACAGCAACACTGAAGCTTTCTTT. It translates to CASSRDSNTEAFF. The J gene is TRBJ1-1, the V gene TRBV7-8, with D perhaps TRBD1 (5 bases). This CDR3 has 13 amino acids. Germline lookup yields CDR1 SGHVS and CDR2 FQNEAQ. V lost 5 bases to trimming and J lost 2 bases, with 9 bases between them.

V usage is TRBV27 and J usage is TRBJ2-5, with 11 bases aligning to TRBD2. The CDR3 totals 16 residues. The germline CDR1 and CDR2 sequences are MNHEY and SMNVEV (reference sequence). Unmatched junction bases numbered 5, after V lost 5 bases and J lost 0 bases. In nucleotides, the CDR3 is TGTGCCAGCAGTCCCGGGACTAGCGGAGACCAAGAGACCCAGTACTTC. It yields the protein CASSPGTSGDQETQYF.

This chain uses TRBV9 with TRBJ1-3; D is unclear. CDR3 size: 17 residues. Trimming removed 0 bases from V and 0 bases from J, with 13 bases in between. The V gene's germline CDR1 is SGDLS and CDR2 YYNGEE. As DNA, the CDR3 is TGTGCCAGCAGCGTAGACGCTACCAAGAGCTCTGGAAACACCATATATTTT. Translation: CASSVDATKSSGNTIYF.

The V gene is TRBV7-9, the J gene TRBJ1-1; possible D gene TRBD1, 5 bases. This CDR3 has 12 amino acids. V lost 5 bases, J lost 10 bases, and 14 bases lay in between. Germline V lookup: CDR1 SEHNR, CDR2 FQNEAQ (reference sequence). CDR3 protein: CASSTQGTRAFF. DNA for the CDR3: TGTGCCAGCAGCACTCAGGGAACGCGAGCTTTCTTT.

The chain joins TRBV7-2 to TRBJ1-1; no clear D. The CDR3 is 14 amino acids. Germline V CDR1 and CDR2: SGHTA, FQGNSA. V dropped 4 bases and J dropped 5 bases, with 14 bases sitting between them. In nucleotides, the CDR3 is TGTGCCAGCAGCTGGAGCGGTGGGAATACTGAAGCTTTCTTT. The encoded protein is CASSWSGGNTEAFF. Looking up the rest from reference TRBV7-2 and TRBJ1-1 gives the full variable domain: GAGVSQSPSNKVTEKGKDVELRCDPISGHTALYWYRQSLGQGLEFLIYFQGNSAPDKSGLPSDRFSAERTGGSVSTLTIQRTQQEDSAVYLCASSWSGGNTEAFFGQGTRLTVV.

The chain combines TRBV9 with TRBJ2-2, with 10 bases identical to TRBD2. The CDR3 consists of 16 residues. Germline CDR1 SGDLS, CDR2 YYNGEE. The V gene end was trimmed by 4 bases and the J gene end by 5 bases; junction bases not matched to a gene: 8. As DNA, the CDR3 is TGTGCCAGCAGCCCACAAGCGGGAGGGTCTACCGGGGAGCTGTTTTTT. Its translation is CASSPQAGGSTGELFF.

The chain carries TRBV28 and TRBJ1-1, with TRBD1 matching 10 bases. The J segment lost 1 base and the V segment lost 2 bases, leaving 7 bases of the junction unmatched. The CDR3 covers 17 residues. Germline V CDR1 and CDR2: MDHEN, SYDVKM. In DNA, the CDR3 is TGTGCCAGCAGTTTACAGACAGGGGGCACCAAGAACACTGAAGCTTTCTTT. Its translation is CASSLQTGGTKNTEAFF.

The J gene is TRBJ2-7, the V gene TRBV2; 7 bases agree with TRBD1. Losses at the gene ends were 8 bases for V and 6 bases for J; bases not matched to a gene: 10. The CDR3 has 13 amino acids. Per germline, CDR1 SNHLY and CDR2 FYNNEI. CDR3 amino acids: CASQKGQLIEQYF. The CDR3 coding sequence is TGTGCCAGCCAAAAGGGACAGCTTATCGAGCAGTACTTC.

The chain couples TRBV30 to TRBJ2-7, with 7 nucleotides matching TRBD1. V shed 3 bases and J 2 bases; nucleotides not matched to a gene: 22. CDR1 is GTSNPN, CDR2 SVGIG, per germline (reference sequence). The CDR3 extends over 19 amino acids. The CDR3 sequence is CAWSGRDPRQDRNPYEQYF. As DNA, the CDR3 is TGTGCCTGGAGCGGTCGAGATCCGAGACAGGACAGGAATCCCTACGAGCAGTACTTC. The entire variable domain, with the rest obtained from reference TRBV30 and TRBJ2-7, is as follows: SQTIHQWPATLVQPVGSPLSLECTVEGTSNPNLYWYRQAAGRGLQLLFYSVGIGQISSEVPQNLSASRPQDRQFILSSKKLLLSDSGFYLCAWSGRDPRQDRNPYEQYFGPGTRLTVT.

The chain is built from TRBV4-1 and TRBJ1-2; TRBD1 might be the D (5 bases). Looked up from germline, CDR1 is MGHRA and CDR2 is YSYEKL. The CDR3 has 15 residues. The germline V and J ends were trimmed by 4 bases and 2 bases, with 14 bases remaining between them. CDR3 region: CASSPTMTDNYGYTF. The CDR3 DNA reads TGCGCCAGCAGCCCCACTATGACAGACAACTATGGCTACACCTTC.

V and J are TRBV4-1 and TRBJ2-4; D is ambiguous. CDR1 is MGHRA and CDR2 is YSYEKL in the germline V gene. This CDR3 is built from 15 residues. V was pared by 1 base and J by 4 bases, with 11 bases between. The CDR3 sequence is CASSQAGNTKNIQYF. The CDR3 coding sequence is TGCGCCAGCAGCCAAGCAGGAAATACTAAAAACATTCAGTACTTC.

This sequence joins TRBV6-1 and TRBJ2-7; TRBD1 aligns across 9 bases. The germline gives CDR1 MNHNS, CDR2 SASEGT. V shed 2 bases and J 7 bases; nucleotides not matched to a gene: 9. The CDR3 has 15 amino acids. This CDR3 is CASSETWDRAWEQYF. CDR3 nucleotide sequence: TGTGCCAGCAGTGAAACGTGGGACAGGGCCTGGGAGCAGTACTTC.

The chain recombines TRBV29-1 with TRBJ2-5; D is possibly TRBD2 (5 bases). Near its end, the DNA agrees better with TRBJ2-7, so the J call may be wrong. Per the germline V gene, CDR1 is SQVTM and CDR2 is ANQGSEA. CDR3 length equals 16 residues. CDR3 sequence: CSVMGMAASRDYEQYF. DNA of the CDR3: TGCAGCGTCATGGGGATGGCGGCTAGCCGCGACTACGAGCAGTACTTC.

This sequence joins TRBV7-6 and TRBJ2-1, with a possible D match to TRBD2 (5 bases). The CDR3 is 18 residues long. Germline CDR1 reads SGHVS; CDR2 reads FNYEAQ. Deletions cut 3 bases from V and 0 bases from J, with 18 bases between. This chain's CDR3 is CASSLFGEGPSSYNEQFF. CDR3 sequence (DNA): TGTGCCAGCAGCTTGTTCGGGGAAGGACCGAGCTCCTACAATGAGCAGTTCTTC. Variable domain in full (rest from reference TRBV7-6 and TRBJ2-1): GAGVSQSPRYKVTKRGQDVALRCDPISGHVSLYWYRQALGQGPEFLTYFNYEAQQDKSGLPNDRFSAERPEGSISTLTIQRTEQRDSAMYRCASSLFGEGPSSYNEQFFGPGTRLTVL.

This chain connects TRBV6-6 to TRBJ2-3, with 7 nucleotides matching TRBD2. J was trimmed by 3 bases and V by 10 bases; bases with no gene match: 1. Germline CDR1 reads MNHNY; CDR2 reads SVGAGI (reference sequence). The length of the CDR3 is 11 residues. The CDR3 DNA is TGTGCCACTAGCGGAACAGATACGCAGTATTTT. Its protein is CATSGTDTQYF.

The chain is built from TRBV19 and TRBJ2-7; D perhaps matches TRBD2 (6 bases). Trimming took off 3 bases at V and 3 bases at J, with 12 bases between the two ends. CDR1 and CDR2 from the germline V gene are LNHDA and SQIVND (reference sequence). The CDR3 length is 14 residues. CDR3 residues: CASSMTPGDYEQYF. The CDR3 DNA reads TGTGCCAGTAGTATGACCCCGGGAGACTACGAGCAGTACTTC. The full variable domain, with the rest looked up from reference TRBV19 and TRBJ2-7, is DGGITQSPKYLFRKEGQNVTLSCEQNLNHDAMYWYRQDPGQGLRLIYYSQIVNDFQKGDIAEGYSVSREKKESFPLTVTSAQKNPTAFYLCASSMTPGDYEQYFGPGTRLTVT.

This rearrangement joins TRBV29-1 to TRBJ1-1; the match to TRBD1 covers 10 bases. Germline CDR1 and CDR2: SQVTM and ANQGSEA. CDR3 length: 15 amino acids. The ends lost 6 bases at V and 5 bases at J; junction bases unmatched: 12. CDR3 protein: CSVRGLRTGGTEAFF. CDR3 DNA sequence: TGCAGCGTGAGGGGTTTGCGGACAGGGGGGACTGAAGCTTTCTTT.

In its sample, this clone was seen once. The J gene is TRBJ2-1, the V gene TRBV27; D may be TRBD2 (6 bases). Trimming removed 6 bases from V and 3 bases from J, with 12 bases in between. The CDR3 is 14 residues long. Germline CDR1 is MNHEY and CDR2 is SMNVEV (reference sequence). CDR3 nucleotides: TGTGCCAGCAGGACCGGGGGACTCTACAATGAGCAGTTCTTC. This codes for CASRTGGLYNEQFF.